This is a list of T cell receptor beta chains from one sample in a study of blood T cell repertoires in COVID-19. Sequencing used immunoSEQ multiplex PCR; TCRdb keeps in-frame clones, though not all of them. The sample contains some 380,000 clones, more than 75% of which appear only once. What was sequenced was PBMCs or T cells enriched from blood (not recorded which). The origin of the receptors is a man aged 25-45 years who had recovered from COVID-19. The CDR3 runs from the conserved cysteine through the conserved F or W. D genes are given only for firm matches. The listing skips clone size in some rows; elsewhere it reads once, few, many or a size class.

d_call j_call clone_size v_call cdr3_aa cdr3_nt
- TRBJ1-1 once TRBV6-5 CASHSIRELNTEAFF TGTGCCAGCCACTCTATCAGGGAATTGAACACTGAAGCTTTCTTT
TRBD1 TRBJ1-5 - TRBV7-9 CASSPGQGNQPQHF TGTGCCAGCAGCCCAGGACAGGGGAATCAGCCCCAGCATTTT
- TRBJ2-7 - TRBV5-6 CASSLGGGEQYF TGTGCCAGCAGCTTGGGGGGAGGCGAGCAGTACTTC
- TRBJ2-7 - TRBV7-8 CASSLGVSRGGYEQYF TGTGCCAGCAGCTTAGGGGTTTCTAGGGGTGGATACGAGCAGTACTTC
TRBD1 TRBJ2-7 - TRBV27 CASSFTGLQGGQYF TGTGCCAGCAGTTTCACAGGGCTACAGGGGGGGCAGTACTTC
TRBD2 TRBJ2-5 - TRBV10-1 CASSGLAGGSQETQYF TGCGCCAGCAGTGGACTAGCGGGGGGGAGCCAAGAGACCCAGTACTTC
- TRBJ2-5 - TRBV9 CASSVGEKQTQYF TGTGCCAGCAGCGTTGGGGAGAAGCAGACCCAGTACTTC
TRBD2 TRBJ2-3 - TRBV10-3 CAISEMVSGGPRTDTQYF TGTGCCATCAGTGAGATGGTTAGCGGGGGGCCCCGCACAGATACGCAGTATTTT
TRBD2 TRBJ2-3 - TRBV6-1 CASSELAGGPDTQYF TGTGCCAGCAGTGAATTAGCGGGGGGGCCAGATACGCAGTATTTT
- TRBJ1-3 - TRBV9 CASSVASSGNTIYF TGTGCCAGCAGCGTAGCTTCCTCTGGAAACACCATATATTTT
- TRBJ2-2 - TRBV6-4 CASSETETGELFF TGTGCCAGCAGTGAGACAGAGACCGGGGAGCTGTTTTTT
- TRBJ1-1 - TRBV9 CASSVQGMVTEAFF TGTGCCAGCAGCGTACAGGGAATGGTTACTGAAGCTTTCTTT
TRBD1 TRBJ1-1 - TRBV6-5 CASRNRGSEAFF TGTGCCAGCAGAAACAGGGGATCTGAAGCTTTCTTT
- TRBJ1-2 - TRBV6-5 CASTEREANYGYTF TGTGCCAGCACCGAGCGGGAAGCTAACTATGGCTACACCTTC
TRBD1 TRBJ1-6 - TRBV7-2 CASSLVKAGGRNSPLHF TGTGCCAGCAGCTTAGTGAAGGCAGGGGGCCGGAATTCACCCCTCCACTTT
- TRBJ2-3 - TRBV4-2 CASSQDSGITDTQYF TGTGCCAGCAGCCAAGACTCAGGGATCACAGATACGCAGTATTTT
- TRBJ2-2 - TRBV5-4 CASSLTSTGELFF TGTGCCAGCAGCTTGACGAGCACCGGGGAGCTGTTTTTT
TRBD2 TRBJ2-1 - TRBV7-9 CASSFSGGAYNEQFF TGTGCCAGCAGCTTTAGCGGGGGAGCGTACAATGAGCAGTTCTTC
- TRBJ1-2 - TRBV10-3 CAISIQGNSGYTF TGTGCCATCAGTATACAGGGTAATAGTGGCTACACCTTC
- TRBJ2-7 - TRBV4-1 CASSHSGTLPYEQYF TGCGCCAGCAGCCATTCGGGGACATTGCCCTACGAGCAGTACTTC
- TRBJ2-2 - TRBV30 CAWSLSSTGELFF TGTGCCTGGAGCCTCTCTTCCACCGGGGAGCTGTTTTTT
TRBD1 TRBJ2-7 - TRBV27 CASSLGDRASEQYF TGTGCCAGCAGTTTAGGGGACAGGGCTTCCGAGCAGTACTTC
TRBD1 TRBJ2-7 - TRBV11-2 CASSLGLGQSSYEQYF TGTGCCAGCAGCTTAGGGTTGGGACAGAGCTCCTACGAGCAGTACTTC
- TRBJ1-3 - TRBV7-9 CASSYGRSSGNTIYF TGTGCCAGCAGCTACGGCCGGAGCTCTGGAAACACCATATATTTT
TRBD1 TRBJ1-1 - TRBV6-5 CASRTGGTEAFF TGTGCCAGCAGGACAGGGGGCACTGAAGCTTTCTTT
- TRBJ2-7 - TRBV11-2 CASSRNTGPYEQYF TGTGCCAGCAGCCGTAATACAGGGCCCTACGAGCAGTACTTC
- TRBJ2-1 - TRBV2 CASSRDSGEQFF TGTGCCAGCAGTCGCGACTCGGGAGAGCAGTTCTTC
- TRBJ1-2 - TRBV19 CASSIPGSGAGYTF TGTGCCAGTAGTATCCCAGGGTCCGGCGCTGGCTACACCTTC
- TRBJ1-2 - TRBV2 CASSDAGDGYTF TGTGCCAGCAGTGATGCAGGGGACGGCTACACCTTC
TRBD1 TRBJ1-4 - TRBV6-5 CASTRGQGASEKLFF TGTGCCAGCACAAGAGGCCAGGGGGCCAGTGAAAAACTGTTTTTT